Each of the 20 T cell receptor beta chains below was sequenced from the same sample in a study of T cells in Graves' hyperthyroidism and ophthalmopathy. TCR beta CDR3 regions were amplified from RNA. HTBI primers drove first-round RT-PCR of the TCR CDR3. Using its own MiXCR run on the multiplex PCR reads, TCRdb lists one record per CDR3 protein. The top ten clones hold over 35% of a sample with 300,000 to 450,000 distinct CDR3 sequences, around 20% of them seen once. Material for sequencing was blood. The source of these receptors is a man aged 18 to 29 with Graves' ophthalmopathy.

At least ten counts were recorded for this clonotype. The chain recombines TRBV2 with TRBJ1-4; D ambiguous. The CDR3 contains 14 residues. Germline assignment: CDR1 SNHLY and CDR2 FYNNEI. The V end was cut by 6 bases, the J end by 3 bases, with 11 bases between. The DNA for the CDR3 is TGTGCCAGCAGACGCGCGTGGGCTAATGAAAAACTGTTTTTT. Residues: CASRRAWANEKLFF.

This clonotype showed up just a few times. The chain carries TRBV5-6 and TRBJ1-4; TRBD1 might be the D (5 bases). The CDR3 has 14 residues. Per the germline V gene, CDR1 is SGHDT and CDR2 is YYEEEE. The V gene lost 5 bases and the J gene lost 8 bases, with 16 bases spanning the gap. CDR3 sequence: CASRVQAGGEKLFF. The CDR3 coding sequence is TGTGCCAGCAGGGTACAGGCAGGAGGCGAAAAACTGTTTTTT.

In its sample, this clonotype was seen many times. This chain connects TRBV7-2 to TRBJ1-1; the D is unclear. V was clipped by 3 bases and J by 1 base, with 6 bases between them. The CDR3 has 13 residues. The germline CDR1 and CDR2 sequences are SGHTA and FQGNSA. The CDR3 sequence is CASSFVWNTEAFF. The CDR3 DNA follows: TGTGCCAGCAGCTTTGTATGGAACACTGAAGCTTTCTTT. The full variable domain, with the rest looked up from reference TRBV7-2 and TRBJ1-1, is GAGVSQSPSNKVTEKGKDVELRCDPISGHTALYWYRQSLGQGLEFLIYFQGNSAPDKSGLPSDRFSAERTGGSVSTLTIQRTQQEDSAVYLCASSFVWNTEAFFGQGTRLTVV.

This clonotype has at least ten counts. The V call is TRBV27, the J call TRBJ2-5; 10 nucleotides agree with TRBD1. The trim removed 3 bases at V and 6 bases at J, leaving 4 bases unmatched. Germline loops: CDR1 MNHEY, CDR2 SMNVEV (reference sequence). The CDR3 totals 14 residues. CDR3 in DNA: TGTGCCAGCAGTTTTGACAGGGGGCTTCAGACCCAGTACTTC. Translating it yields CASSFDRGLQTQYF.

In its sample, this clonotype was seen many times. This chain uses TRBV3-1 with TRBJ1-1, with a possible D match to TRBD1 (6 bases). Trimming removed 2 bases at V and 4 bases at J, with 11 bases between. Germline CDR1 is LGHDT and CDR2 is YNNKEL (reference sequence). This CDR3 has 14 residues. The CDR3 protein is CASSQNQGGTEAFF. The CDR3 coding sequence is TGTGCCAGCAGCCAAAACCAAGGGGGCACTGAAGCTTTCTTT. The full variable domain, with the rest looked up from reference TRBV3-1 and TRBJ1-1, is DTAVSQTPKYLVTQMGNDKSIKCEQNLGHDTMYWYKQDSKKFLKIMFSYNNKELIINETVPNRFSPKSPDKAHLNLHINSLELGDSAVYFCASSQNQGGTEAFFGQGTRLTVV.

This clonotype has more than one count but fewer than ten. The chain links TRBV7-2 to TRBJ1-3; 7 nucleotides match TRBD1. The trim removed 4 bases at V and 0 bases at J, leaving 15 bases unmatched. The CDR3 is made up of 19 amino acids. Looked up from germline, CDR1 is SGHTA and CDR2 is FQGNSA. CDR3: CASSSGQATALPSGNTIYF. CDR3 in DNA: TGTGCCAGCAGCTCAGGACAGGCGACCGCCTTACCCTCTGGAAACACCATATATTTT.

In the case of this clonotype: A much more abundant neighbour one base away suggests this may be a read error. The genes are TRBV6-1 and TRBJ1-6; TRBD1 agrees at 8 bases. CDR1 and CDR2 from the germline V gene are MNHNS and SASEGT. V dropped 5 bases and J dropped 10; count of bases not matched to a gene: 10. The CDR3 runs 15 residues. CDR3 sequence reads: CASSPGQGEGSPLHF. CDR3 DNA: TGTGCCAGCAGTCCCGGACAGGGTGAAGGGTCACCCCTCCACTTT.

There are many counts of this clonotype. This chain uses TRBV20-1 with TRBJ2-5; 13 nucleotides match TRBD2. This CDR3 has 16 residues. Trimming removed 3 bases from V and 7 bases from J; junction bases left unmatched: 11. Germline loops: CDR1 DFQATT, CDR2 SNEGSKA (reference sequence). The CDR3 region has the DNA TGCAGTGCTAGGCGGGGACTAGCGGGGTACGGGGCGACCCAGTACTTC. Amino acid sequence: CSARRGLAGYGATQYF.

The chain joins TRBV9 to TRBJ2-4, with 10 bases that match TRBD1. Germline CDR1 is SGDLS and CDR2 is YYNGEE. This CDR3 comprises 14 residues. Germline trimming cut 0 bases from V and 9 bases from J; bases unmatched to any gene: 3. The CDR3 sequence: CASSVGDRGVIQYF. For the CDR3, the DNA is TGTGCCAGCAGCGTAGGGGACAGGGGCGTCATTCAGTACTTC.

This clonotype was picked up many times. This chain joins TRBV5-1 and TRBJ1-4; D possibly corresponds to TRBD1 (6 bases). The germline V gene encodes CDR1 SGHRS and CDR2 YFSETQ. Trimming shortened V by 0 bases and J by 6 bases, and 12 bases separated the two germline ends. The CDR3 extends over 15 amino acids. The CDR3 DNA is TGCGCCAGCAGCTTGGGGACAGCCGGTTATGAAAAACTGTTTTTT. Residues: CASSLGTAGYEKLFF.

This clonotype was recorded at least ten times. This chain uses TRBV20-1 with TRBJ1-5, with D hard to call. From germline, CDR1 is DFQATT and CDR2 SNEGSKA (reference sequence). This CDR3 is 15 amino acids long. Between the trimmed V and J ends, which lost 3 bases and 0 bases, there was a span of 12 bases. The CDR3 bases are TGCAGTGCTAGCCCTACAGTTTATAGCAATCAGCCCCAGCATTTT. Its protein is CSASPTVYSNQPQHF.

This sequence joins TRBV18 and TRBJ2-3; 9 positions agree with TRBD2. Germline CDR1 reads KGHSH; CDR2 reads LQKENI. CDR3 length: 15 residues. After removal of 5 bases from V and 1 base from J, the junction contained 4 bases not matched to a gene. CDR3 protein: CASSNRLAGTDTQYF. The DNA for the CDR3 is TGTGCCAGCTCAAACCGACTAGCGGGCACAGATACGCAGTATTTT.

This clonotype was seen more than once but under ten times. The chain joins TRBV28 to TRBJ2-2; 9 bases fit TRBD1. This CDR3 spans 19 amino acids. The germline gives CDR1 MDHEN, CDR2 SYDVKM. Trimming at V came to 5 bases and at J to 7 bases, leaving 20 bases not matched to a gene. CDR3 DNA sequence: TGTGCCAGCAGTACCGCCATCCAATCTGGGACAGGGAAAAACGGGGAGCTGTTTTTT. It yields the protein CASSTAIQSGTGKNGELFF.

CDR3 protein: CASSARTDPTSTDTQYF. The CDR3, as DNA: TGTGCCAGCAGCGCGAGGACGGATCCTACTAGCACAGATACGCAGTATTTT. The V gene is TRBV9, the J gene TRBJ2-3; D is unclear. Germline assignment: CDR1 SGDLS and CDR2 YYNGEE. V was pared by 3 bases and J by 0 bases, with 17 bases between. The CDR3 sequence is 17 residues long.

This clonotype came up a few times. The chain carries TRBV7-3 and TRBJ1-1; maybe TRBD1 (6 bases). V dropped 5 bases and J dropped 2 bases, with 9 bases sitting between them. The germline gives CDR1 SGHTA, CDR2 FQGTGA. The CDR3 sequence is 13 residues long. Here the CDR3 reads CASSADSNTEAFF. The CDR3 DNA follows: TGTGCCAGCAGCGCGGACAGCAACACTGAAGCTTTCTTT. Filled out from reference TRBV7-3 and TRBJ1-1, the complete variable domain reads GAGVSQTPSNKVTEKGKYVELRCDPISGHTALYWYRQSLGQGPEFLIYFQGTGAADDSGLPNDRFFAVRPEGSVSTLKIQRTERGDSAVYLCASSADSNTEAFFGQGTRLTVV.

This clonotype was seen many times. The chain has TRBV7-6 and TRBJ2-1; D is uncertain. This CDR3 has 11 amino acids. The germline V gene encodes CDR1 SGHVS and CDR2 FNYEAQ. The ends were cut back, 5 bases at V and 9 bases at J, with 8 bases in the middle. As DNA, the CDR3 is TGTGCCAGCAGCGCCGGGCGTGAGCAGTTCTTC. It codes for CASSAGREQFF.

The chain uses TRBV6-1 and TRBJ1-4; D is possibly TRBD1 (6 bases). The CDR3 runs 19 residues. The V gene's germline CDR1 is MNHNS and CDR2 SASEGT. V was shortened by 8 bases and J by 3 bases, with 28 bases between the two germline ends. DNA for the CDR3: TGTGCCAGCGGAGAGGGGCGGACAGCCCTGTGGGAGGCTAATGAAAAACTGTTTTTT. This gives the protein CASGEGRTALWEANEKLFF.

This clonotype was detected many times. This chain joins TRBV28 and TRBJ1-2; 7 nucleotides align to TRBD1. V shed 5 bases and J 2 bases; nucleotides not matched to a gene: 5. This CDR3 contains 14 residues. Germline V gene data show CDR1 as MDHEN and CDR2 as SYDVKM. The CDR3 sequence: CASSLGGQNYGYTF. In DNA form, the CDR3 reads TGTGCCAGCAGTCTGGGGGGACAGAACTATGGCTACACCTTC.

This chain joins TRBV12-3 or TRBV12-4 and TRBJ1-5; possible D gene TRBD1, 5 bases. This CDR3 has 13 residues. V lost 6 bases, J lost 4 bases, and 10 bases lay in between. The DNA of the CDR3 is TGTGCCAGCAGACGGGACCGTAATCAGCCCCAGCATTTT. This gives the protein CASRRDRNQPQHF.

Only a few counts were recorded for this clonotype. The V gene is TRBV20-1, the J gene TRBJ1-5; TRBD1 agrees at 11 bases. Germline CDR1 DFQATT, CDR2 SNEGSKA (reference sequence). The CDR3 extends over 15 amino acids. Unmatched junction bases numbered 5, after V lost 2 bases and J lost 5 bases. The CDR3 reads CSARTGTGGYQPQHF. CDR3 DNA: TGCAGTGCTAGAACGGGGACAGGGGGATATCAGCCCCAGCATTTT.